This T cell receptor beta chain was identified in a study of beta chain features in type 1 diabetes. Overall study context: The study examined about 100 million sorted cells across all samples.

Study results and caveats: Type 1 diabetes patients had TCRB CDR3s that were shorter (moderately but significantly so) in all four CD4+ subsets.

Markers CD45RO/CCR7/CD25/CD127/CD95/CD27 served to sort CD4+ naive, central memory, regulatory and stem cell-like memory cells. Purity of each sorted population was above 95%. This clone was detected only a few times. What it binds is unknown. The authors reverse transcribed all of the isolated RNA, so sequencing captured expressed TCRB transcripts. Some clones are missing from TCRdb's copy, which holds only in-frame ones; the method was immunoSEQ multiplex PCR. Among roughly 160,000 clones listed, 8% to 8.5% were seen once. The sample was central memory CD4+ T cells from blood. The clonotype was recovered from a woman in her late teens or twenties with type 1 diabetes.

CDR3 in amino acids: CASSPGERDEQFF. CDR3 nucleotides: TGTGCCAGCAGTCCCGGAGAGCGGGATGAGCAGTTCTTC. V and J are TRBV28 and TRBJ2-1; a weak D match, TRBD2 (6 bases). There are 13 residues in the CDR3. Germline CDR1 MDHEN, CDR2 SYDVKM. V was cut by 5 bases and J by 8 bases, with 13 bases left in between.